Listed here are 18 T cell receptor beta chains from one sample, sequenced in a study of shared clonotypes between healthy human individuals. CD8 cells classed as naive were CD45RO-negative and positively selected for CCR7, excluding terminally differentiated effector memory CD45RA+ cells. The data were produced by immunoSEQ multiplex PCR, yet TCRdb's version contains in-frame clones alone and is incomplete. The sample lists hundreds of thousands of clones; roughly 96% were seen once. The sample consisted of naive CD8+ T cells sorted from blood. These receptors were taken from a woman in her thirties in good health.

This clone was seen only once. V usage is TRBV28 and J usage is TRBJ2-4; D is unclear. The CDR3 length is 16 residues. Per germline, CDR1 MDHEN and CDR2 SYDVKM. The V and J ends lost 2 bases and 5 bases respectively, with 16 bases between them. DNA of the CDR3: TGTGCCAGCAGTTTAAGGTTGGCGTTGCAGGAAAACATTCAGTACTTC. Translation gives CASSLRLALQENIQYF. Full variable domain (outside the CDR3, taken from reference TRBV28 and TRBJ2-4): DVKVTQSSRYLVKRTGEKVFLECVQDMDHENMFWYRQDPGLGLRLIYFSYDVKMKEKGDIPEGYSVSREKKERFSLILESASTNQTSMYLCASSLRLALQENIQYFGAGTRLSVL.

The chain employs TRBV7-9 and TRBJ2-7; possibly TRBD2 for D (5 bases). Germline V gene lookup returns CDR1 SEHNR and CDR2 FQNEAQ (reference sequence). Trimming cost V 5 bases and J 1 base, with 12 bases left between them. This CDR3 is 14 amino acids long. CDR3 nucleotide sequence: TGTGCCAGCAGCCTACTCGGGGAATCCTACGAGCAGTACTTC. It is translated as CASSLLGESYEQYF.

The CDR3 DNA reads TGTGCCAGCAGTTTCAACAGGGTCACTAATGAAAAACTGTTTTTT. Encoded protein: CASSFNRVTNEKLFF. This sequence joins TRBV27 and TRBJ1-4, with D tentatively TRBD1 (6 bases). The CDR3 is 15 amino acids. Deletions cut 3 bases from V and 2 bases from J, with 10 bases between. Per germline, CDR1 MNHEY and CDR2 SMNVEV (reference sequence).

This chain joins TRBV5-6 and TRBJ1-5, with a possible D match to TRBD1 (5 bases). The germline V gene has CDR1 SGHDT and CDR2 YYEEEE. V gave up 4 bases and J gave up 9 bases, with 26 bases separating them. This CDR3 region has 17 residues. CDR3 nucleotides: TGTGCCAGCAGCGTTGGAGGCCGGGACGCCCTGCGAGGGCCCCAGCATTTT. Protein: CASSVGGRDALRGPQHF.

The CDR3 DNA sequence: TGTGCCAGCAGTTCCCTGTATGGCTACACCTTC. Its translation: CASSSLYGYTF. This chain links TRBV6-6 with TRBJ1-2, with D unresolved. V lost 4 bases to trimming and J lost 5 bases, with 5 bases between them. This CDR3 contains 11 residues. CDR1 is MNHNY, CDR2 SVGAGI, per germline (reference sequence).

The V gene is TRBV4-1, the J gene TRBJ1-1; D is uncertain. The V end was cut by 0 bases, the J end by 0 bases, with 2 bases between. The CDR3 consists of 13 residues. CDR1 is MGHRA and CDR2 is YSYEKL in the germline V gene. The CDR3 DNA reads TGCGCCAGCAGCCAAGATATGAACACTGAAGCTTTCTTT. Its translation is CASSQDMNTEAFF.

This clone turned up a few times. The chain has TRBV7-9 and TRBJ2-7, with TRBD2 identical over 10 bases. Germline CDR1 SEHNR, CDR2 FQNEAQ (reference sequence). J was trimmed by 6 bases and V by 1 base; bases with no gene match: 3. The CDR3 is 14 amino acids. The CDR3 spells CASSLGLAGVEQYF. The CDR3 region has the DNA TGTGCCAGCAGCTTAGGGCTAGCGGGAGTCGAGCAGTACTTC.

In DNA form, the CDR3 reads TGTGCCAGCAGCAAAGACAGTAGCAATCAGCCCCAGCATTTT. This translates into CASSKDSSNQPQHF. This chain connects TRBV5-4 to TRBJ1-5; possible D gene TRBD1, 5 bases. There are 14 residues in the CDR3. V lost 4 bases and J lost 0, with 8 bases in between. Germline V lookup: CDR1 SGHNT, CDR2 YYREEE (reference sequence). Together with reference TRBV5-4 and TRBJ1-5, the CDR3 gives the full variable domain: ETGVTQSPTHLIKTRGQQVTLRCSSQSGHNTVSWYQQALGQGPQFIFQYYREEENGRGNFPPRFSGLQFPNYSSELNVNALELDDSALYLCASSKDSSNQPQHFGDGTRLSIL.

The chain is built from TRBV13 and TRBJ2-3; D remains ambiguous. The length of the CDR3 is 8 residues. Germline CDR1 is PRHDT and CDR2 is FYEKMQ (reference sequence). The ends were cut back, 8 bases at V and 10 bases at J, with 4 bases in the middle. The CDR3: CASGAQYF. The CDR3, as DNA: TGTGCCAGCGGCGCGCAGTATTTT.

The rearrangement links TRBV5-6 to TRBJ2-1; 9 nucleotides line up with TRBD2. There are 13 residues in the CDR3. CDR1 and CDR2 from the germline V gene are SGHDT and YYEEEE. With 4 bases clipped from V and 9 bases from J, the junction kept 5 bases outside the gene matches. Written as DNA, the CDR3 is TGTGCCAGCAGCCCGGGGACTAGCACTGAGCAGTTCTTC. Its translation is CASSPGTSTEQFF.

This rearrangement joins TRBV4-1 to TRBJ2-1, with D perhaps matching TRBD2 (6 bases). The CDR3 extends over 15 amino acids. The V gene's germline CDR1 is MGHRA and CDR2 YSYEKL. Deletions cut 3 bases from V and 7 bases from J, with 16 bases between. CDR3 sequence: CASSHHIAERNEQFF. The CDR3 DNA reads as TGCGCCAGCAGCCACCACATAGCGGAGAGGAATGAGCAGTTCTTC.

The gene calls are TRBV5-8 and TRBJ2-7, with 7 bases lining up with TRBD2. Trimming cost V 0 bases and J 6 bases; bases outside gene matches: 3. The CDR3 loop spans 13 amino acids. Germline lookup yields CDR1 SGHTS and CDR2 YDEGEE. The CDR3 DNA follows: TGTGCCAGCAGCTTGGCCGGGGGGAGCGAGCAGTACTTC. It is translated as CASSLAGGSEQYF. Complete variable domain (other parts from reference TRBV5-8 and TRBJ2-7): EAGVTQSPTHLIKTRGQQATLRCSPISGHTSVYWYQQALGLGLQFLLWYDEGEERNRGNFPPRFSGRQFPNYSSELNVNALELEDSALYLCASSLAGGSEQYFGPGTRLTVT.

The CDR3 spells CASSQAGTSGRPYEQYF. The DNA of the CDR3 is TGTGCCAGCAGCCAAGCCGGGACTAGCGGGAGACCCTACGAGCAGTACTTC. The chain employs TRBV11-2 and TRBJ2-7, with TRBD2 matching 14 bases. The germline V gene has CDR1 SGHAT and CDR2 FQNNGV. Losses at the gene ends were 5 bases for V and 2 bases for J; bases not matched to a gene: 8. The CDR3 consists of 17 residues.

This sequence joins TRBV18 and TRBJ2-3; D call uncertain. The CDR3 is 13 amino acids. CDR1 and CDR2 from the germline V gene are KGHSH and LQKENI. V lost 0 bases to trimming and J lost 6 bases, with 7 bases between them. DNA of the CDR3: TGTGCCAGCTCACCACCGGGGTGGGATACGCAGTATTTT. Its translation is CASSPPGWDTQYF. Full variable domain (missing parts from reference TRBV18 and TRBJ2-3): NAGVMQNPRHLVRRRGQEARLRCSPMKGHSHVYWYRQLPEEGLKFMVYLQKENIIDESGMPKERFSAEFPKEGPSILRIQQVVRGDSAAYFCASSPPGWDTQYFGPGTRLTVL.

In this sample, this clone turned up a few times. Other DNA sequences from this sample encode an identical CDR3 as well. The chain couples TRBV27 to TRBJ2-7; D may correspond to TRBD1 or TRBD2 (5 bases each). The CDR3 covers 13 residues. Germline CDR1 reads MNHEY; CDR2 reads SMNVEV (reference sequence). With 6 bases removed from V and 5 bases from J, the gap between germline ends came to 14 bases. The DNA of the CDR3 is TGTGCCAGCAGCCCGGGAACAGGCCACGAGCAGTACTTC. It translates to CASSPGTGHEQYF.

The V call is TRBV5-4, the J call TRBJ2-1, with unresolved D. Trimming took 4 bases from V and 8 from J, leaving 7 bases between them. Germline assignment: CDR1 SGHNT and CDR2 YYREEE (reference sequence). The CDR3 is 11 residues long. Written as DNA, the CDR3 is TGTGCCAGCAGCAGGGTCGATGAGCAGTTCTTC. Translated: CASSRVDEQFF.

This chain uses TRBV19 with TRBJ2-7, with a possible D match to TRBD1 (6 bases). The CDR3 extends over 13 amino acids. CDR1 and CDR2 from the germline V gene are LNHDA and SQIVND (reference sequence). The V and J ends lost 4 bases and 4 bases respectively, with 11 bases between them. CDR3 nucleotide sequence: TGTGCCAGTAGTAACCGGGACATATACGAGCAGTACTTC. Its translation is CASSNRDIYEQYF.

The chain is built from TRBV4-1 and TRBJ2-2, with 9 nucleotides matching TRBD1. CDR3 length: 16 amino acids. The V and J ends lost 4 bases and 3 bases, in that order; junction bases with no gene match: 6. Looked up from germline, CDR1 is MGHRA and CDR2 is YSYEKL. CDR3 bases: TGCGCCAGCAGCCCACAGGGGGCGGGGGACACCGGGGAGCTGTTTTTT. Encoded protein: CASSPQGAGDTGELFF.